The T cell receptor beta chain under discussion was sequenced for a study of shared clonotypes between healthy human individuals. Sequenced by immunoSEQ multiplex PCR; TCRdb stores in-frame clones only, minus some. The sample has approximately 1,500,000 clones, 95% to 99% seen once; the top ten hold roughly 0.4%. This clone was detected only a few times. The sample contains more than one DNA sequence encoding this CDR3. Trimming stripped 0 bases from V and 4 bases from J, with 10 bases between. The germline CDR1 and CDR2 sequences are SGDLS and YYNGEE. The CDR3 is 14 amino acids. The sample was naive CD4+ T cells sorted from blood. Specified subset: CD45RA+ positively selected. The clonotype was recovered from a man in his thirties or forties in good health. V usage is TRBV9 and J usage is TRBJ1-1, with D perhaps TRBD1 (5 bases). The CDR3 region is CASSVVGGSTEAFF. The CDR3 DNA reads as TGTGCCAGCAGCGTAGTGGGGGGAAGCACTGAAGCTTTCTTT.